This T cell receptor (beta chain) was retrieved from a study of T cell changes during pregnancy in multiple sclerosis. Clones were sequenced by immunoSEQ multiplex PCR, and TCRdb holds only the in-frame ones, with some missing. The table shows 56,000 or so clones, with 90% occurring only once. Per germline, CDR1 GTSNPN and CDR2 SVGIG (reference sequence). This CDR3 has 15 amino acids. The ends lost 3 bases at V and 4 bases at J; junction bases unmatched: 9. The sample here was peripheral blood, taken in the first trimester of pregnancy. The chain combines TRBV30 with TRBJ2-1; 7 nucleotides line up with TRBD2. The TCR comes from a female donor in good health, enrolled as a control in a pregnancy study. CDR3: CAWSEGLAAYNEQFF. CDR3 bases: TGTGCCTGGAGCGAGGGGCTAGCGGCATACAATGAGCAGTTCTTC.